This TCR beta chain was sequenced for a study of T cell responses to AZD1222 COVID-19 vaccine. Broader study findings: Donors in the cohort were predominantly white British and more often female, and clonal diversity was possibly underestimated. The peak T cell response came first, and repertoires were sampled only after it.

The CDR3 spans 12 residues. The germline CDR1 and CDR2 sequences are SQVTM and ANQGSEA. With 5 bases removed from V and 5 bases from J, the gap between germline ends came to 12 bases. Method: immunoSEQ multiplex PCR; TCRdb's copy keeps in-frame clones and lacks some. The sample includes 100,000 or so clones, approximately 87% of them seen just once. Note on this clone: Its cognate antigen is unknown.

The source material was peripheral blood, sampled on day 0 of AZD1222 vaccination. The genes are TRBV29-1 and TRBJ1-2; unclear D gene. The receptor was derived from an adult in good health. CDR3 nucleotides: TGCAGCGTTTCCCGGGTCGGATATGGCTACACCTTC. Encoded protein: CSVSRVGYGYTF.